Given below is one TCR beta chain in context. Its specificity is not known. The V end lost 3 bases, the J end lost 1 base, and 18 bases lay between the germline ends. Germline V gene lookup returns CDR1 SGDLS and CDR2 YYNGEE. The length of the CDR3 is 17 residues. Profiled with immunoSEQ multiplex PCR; TCRdb holds only in-frame clones, not every one. The sample lists approximately 90,000 clones; 70% to 90% were seen once. The data are from a study of T cell responses to AZD1222 COVID-19 vaccine. General study points: Clonal diversity was possibly underestimated; the donors were predominantly white British and more often female. Spike-specific TCR breadth rose after two AZD1222 doses, and depth rose as well. In all cases, repertoires were sampled only after the peak T cell response. Spike-wide coverage was observed for vaccine-associated CD4 TCRs, with dominant responses at 160-218 and 743-854.

The receptor's source is an adult in good health. Sequences were derived from peripheral blood, sampled on day 0 of AZD1222 vaccination. The V call is TRBV9, the J call TRBJ2-3, with unresolved D. The CDR3 region is CASSARDRSLGTDTQYF. Written as DNA, the CDR3 is TGTGCCAGCAGCGCTAGAGACCGATCCCTTGGCACAGATACGCAGTATTTT.